The rows below give T cell receptor beta chains drawn from one sample of a study of cytomegalovirus exposure and HLA in healthy donors. Clones were sequenced by immunoSEQ multiplex PCR, and TCRdb holds only the in-frame ones, with some missing. The sample contains more than 80,000 clones, over 60% of which appear only once. Sequenced input: PBMCs. The receptor source for this set is a man in his 60s in good health and CMV-seronegative. Each CDR3 is given with its conserved first and last residue.

TRBV5-5,TRBJ2-7,14,CASSLGQGNYEQYF
TRBV9,TRBJ1-3,18,CASSGTGGSRGAGNTIYF
TRBV2,TRBJ2-5,15,CASSARTSGGGTQYF
TRBV19,TRBJ2-5,14,CASSRGGAEETQYF
TRBV5-6,TRBJ1-5,13,CASSFQVSQPQHF
TRBV4-1,TRBJ2-7,15,CASSHPGQRVYEQYF
TRBV11-3,TRBJ2-1,16,CASSSRGGASYNEQFF
TRBV5-1,TRBJ2-7,13,CASREFSSYEQYF
TRBV6-1,TRBJ1-4,14,CASSDWAEYEKLFF
TRBV9,TRBJ2-7,15,CASSVGGGESYEQYF
TRBV19,TRBJ2-1,18,CASSIGAGRVSSYNEQFF
TRBV6-6,TRBJ1-6,15,CASQGDQGGNSPLHF
TRBV9,TRBJ2-1,15,CASSPGDQGNNEQFF
TRBV2,TRBJ1-2,16,CASSEARGASGYGYTF
TRBV11-2,TRBJ1-1,13,CASSLVANTEAFF
TRBV14,TRBJ1-1,17,CASSTHPGGGENTEAFF
TRBV2,TRBJ2-2,16,CASLEGTGGFTGELFF
TRBV5-1,TRBJ1-5,13,CASSTRQGQPQHF
TRBV13,TRBJ2-5,14,CASSPGRGQETQYF
TRBV6-1,TRBJ1-2,14,CASSEAGQSYGYTF
TRBV12-5,TRBJ2-7,12,CASGLIVYEQYF
TRBV15,TRBJ2-5,14,CATSRFGGQETQYF
TRBV19,TRBJ1-5,14,CASTKTGWDQPQHF
TRBV30,TRBJ2-7,15,CAWRKPGQGAYEQYF
TRBV5-1,TRBJ2-7,15,CASSLGGQGAYEQYF
TRBV4-1,TRBJ2-5,19,CASSQVARSFSGGQETQYF
TRBV30,TRBJ1-1,13,CAWSPGGGTGAFF
TRBV5-1,TRBJ2-5,14,CASSAKLEQETQYF
TRBV6-5,TRBJ1-1,15,CASSSFDRVNTEAFF
TRBV7-3,TRBJ1-1,13,CASSYHRGTEAFF
TRBV11-2,TRBJ1-3,16,CASSYDRVDSGNTIYF
TRBV9,TRBJ1-2,14,CASSVGGQGFGYTF
TRBV5-6,TRBJ1-1,15,CASSLGPQDPTEAFF
TRBV5-1,TRBJ2-1,16,CASSTTGQDLYNEQFF
TRBV5-4,TRBJ1-1,15,CASSSGQGRNTEAFF
TRBV19,TRBJ2-3,13,CASSPTRGDTQYF
TRBV27,TRBJ2-5,20,CASSLKSRLAGVPRQETQYF
TRBV30,TRBJ1-2,12,CAWSQRNYGYTF
TRBV5-1,TRBJ2-1,16,CASSLEAGGHLNEQFF
TRBV14,TRBJ1-2,14,CASSPTHPGYGYTF
TRBV7-9,TRBJ2-1,14,CASKSPSSYNEQFF
TRBV2,TRBJ2-7,14,CASNGGKGAYEQYF
TRBV28,TRBJ1-5,14,CASPQQGENQPQHF
TRBV4-1,TRBJ2-7,15,CASSQVSGGVSEQYF